These T cell receptor beta chains were read from a single sample in a study of blood T cell repertoires in COVID-19. TCRdb's table, derived via immunoSEQ multiplex PCR, lists solely in-frame clones and lacks some. The sample lists 250,000 to 300,000 clones, about nine tenths seen once, with under 2.5% in the top ten. Input material: peripheral blood. The receptor source for this set is a man aged 50-59 years with acute or convalescent COVID-19. The CDR3 runs from the conserved cysteine through the conserved F or W. Fields, in order: CDR3 protein, CDR3 DNA, J gene, clone size, D gene, V gene. The D gene is left open where the match is weak. A row's size may be missing; if present it is once, few, many or a size class.

CDR3: CASSTSGLAGGTQYF
DNA: TGTGCCAGCAGCACAAGCGGACTAGCGGGAGGTACGCAGTATTTT
J: TRBJ2-3
size: -
D: TRBD2
V: TRBV11-3

CDR3: CASSLNSNYGYTF
DNA: TGTGCCAGCAGCTTAAACAGTAACTATGGCTACACCTTC
J: TRBJ1-2
size: -
D: -
V: TRBV7-9

CDR3: CASSRYPGTNEKLFF
DNA: TGTGCCAGCTCACGATATCCGGGAACTAATGAAAAACTGTTTTTT
J: TRBJ1-4
size: -
D: -
V: TRBV18

CDR3: CASSQGAGGPSEQFF
DNA: TGTGCCAGCAGCCAAGGCGCGGGGGGGCCAAGTGAGCAGTTCTTC
J: TRBJ2-1
size: -
D: TRBD2
V: TRBV3-1/TRBV3-2

CDR3: CASSSGTGAYEQYF
DNA: TGTGCCAGCAGCTCCGGGACAGGGGCCTACGAGCAGTACTTC
J: TRBJ2-7
size: once
D: TRBD1
V: TRBV7-9

CDR3: CASSTGHSTDTQYF
DNA: TGCGCCAGCAGTACAGGACACTCCACAGATACGCAGTATTTT
J: TRBJ2-3
size: -
D: -
V: TRBV10-1

CDR3: CASSQDQQYYNSPLHF
DNA: TGCGCCAGCAGCCAAGATCAACAGTACTATAATTCACCCCTCCACTTT
J: TRBJ1-6
size: -
D: -
V: TRBV4-1

CDR3: CASSPQTGGNSPLHF
DNA: TGTGCCAGCAGCCCGCAAACAGGGGGTAATTCACCCCTCCACTTT
J: TRBJ1-6
size: -
D: TRBD1
V: TRBV7-8

CDR3: CATSRAGSPVEQYF
DNA: TGTGCCACCAGCAGGGCCGGGAGTCCCGTTGAGCAGTACTTC
J: TRBJ2-7
size: -
D: -
V: TRBV15

CDR3: CASSLTWAGAGANVLTF
DNA: TGTGCCAGCAGTCTGACTTGGGCAGGGGCTGGGGCCAACGTCCTGACTTTC
J: TRBJ2-6
size: once
D: -
V: TRBV2

CDR3: CASTGRGTEAFF
DNA: TGTGCCAGCACAGGTCGGGGCACTGAAGCTTTCTTT
J: TRBJ1-1
size: few
D: -
V: TRBV25-1

CDR3: CASSSPRRARSYGYTF
DNA: TGTGCCAGCAGCTCCCCCCGCAGGGCAAGGAGCTATGGCTACACCTTC
J: TRBJ1-2
size: -
D: -
V: TRBV11-2

CDR3: CASSLSSRNQPQHF
DNA: TGTGCCAGCAGTTTATCTTCCAGGAATCAGCCCCAGCATTTT
J: TRBJ1-5
size: once
D: -
V: TRBV27

CDR3: CASVDEGQHNSPLHF
DNA: TGTGCCAGTGTGGACGAGGGACAGCATAATTCACCCCTCCACTTT
J: TRBJ1-6
size: -
D: TRBD1
V: TRBV19

CDR3: CASSSGGYGYTF
DNA: TGTGCCAGCAGTAGCGGGGGCTATGGCTACACCTTC
J: TRBJ1-2
size: few
D: -
V: TRBV2

CDR3: CASSPDSSYGYTF
DNA: TGTGCCAGCAGTCCGGACAGCTCCTATGGCTACACCTTC
J: TRBJ1-2
size: -
D: -
V: TRBV3-1/TRBV3-2

CDR3: CASSSTTQGDTQYF
DNA: TGCGCCAGCAGCTCAACCACTCAGGGGGATACGCAGTATTTT
J: TRBJ2-3
size: -
D: -
V: TRBV5-1

CDR3: CASSLDPGSDTQYF
DNA: TGTGCCAGCAGCTTAGACCCAGGGTCCGATACGCAGTATTTT
J: TRBJ2-3
size: -
D: -
V: TRBV13

CDR3: CAISAGDTEAFF
DNA: TGTGCCATCAGTGCAGGGGACACTGAAGCTTTCTTT
J: TRBJ1-1
size: -
D: -
V: TRBV10-3

CDR3: CASSRLAGGNEQFF
DNA: TGTGCCAGCAGCAGACTAGCGGGGGGCAATGAGCAGTTCTTC
J: TRBJ2-1
size: -
D: TRBD2
V: TRBV5-5

CDR3: CSARHRDEQYF
DNA: TGCAGTGCTAGGCACAGGGACGAGCAGTACTTC
J: TRBJ2-7
size: -
D: -
V: TRBV20-1

CDR3: CASSLERLRLMNTEAFF
DNA: TGTGCCAGCAGCTTAGAGAGGTTGCGACTAATGAACACTGAAGCTTTCTTT
J: TRBJ1-1
size: -
D: -
V: TRBV7-9

CDR3: CASSFAQGETQYF
DNA: TGTGCCAGCAGTTTCGCACAGGGGGAGACCCAGTACTTC
J: TRBJ2-5
size: -
D: TRBD1
V: TRBV27